This T cell receptor beta chain was obtained from a study of cytomegalovirus exposure and HLA in healthy donors. PCR employed 60 Vbeta and 13 Jbeta primers. TCRdb's copy holds only in-frame clones and misses some; the assay was immunoSEQ multiplex PCR. Among some 84,000 clones listed, roughly 64% were seen once. A remark on this clone: The antigen remains undetermined.

Findings and limits, study-wide: Reports showed the classifier diagnosing cytomegalovirus status with high specificity and sensitivity.

This CDR3 has 14 residues. V lost 5 bases and J 4 bases, leaving 14 bases between the germline ends. Germline CDR1 is MNHEY and CDR2 is SMNVEV (reference sequence). The sequencing input was PBMCs. V usage is TRBV27 and J usage is TRBJ1-1; no definite D call. The origin of this receptor is a woman in her thirties or forties in good health and CMV-seropositive. The CDR3, as DNA: TGTGCCAGCAGTCTGGGCGGGTCCGGCACTGAAGCTTTCTTT. This codes for CASSLGGSGTEAFF.